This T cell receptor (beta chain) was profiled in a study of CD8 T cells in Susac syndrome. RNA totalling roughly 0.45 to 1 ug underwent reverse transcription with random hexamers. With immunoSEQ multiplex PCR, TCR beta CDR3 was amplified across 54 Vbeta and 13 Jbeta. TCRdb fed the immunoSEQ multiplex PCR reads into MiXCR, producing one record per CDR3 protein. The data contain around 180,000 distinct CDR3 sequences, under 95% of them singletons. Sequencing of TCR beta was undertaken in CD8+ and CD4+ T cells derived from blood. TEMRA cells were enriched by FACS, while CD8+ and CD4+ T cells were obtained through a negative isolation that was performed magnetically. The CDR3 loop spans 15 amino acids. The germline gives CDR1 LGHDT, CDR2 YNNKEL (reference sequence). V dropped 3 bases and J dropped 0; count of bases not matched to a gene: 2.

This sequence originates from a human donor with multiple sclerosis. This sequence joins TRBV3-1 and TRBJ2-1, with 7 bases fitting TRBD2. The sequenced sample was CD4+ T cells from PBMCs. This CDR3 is CASSQGDYSYNEQFF. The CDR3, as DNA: TGTGCCAGCAGCCAGGGGGACTACTCCTACAATGAGCAGTTCTTC.